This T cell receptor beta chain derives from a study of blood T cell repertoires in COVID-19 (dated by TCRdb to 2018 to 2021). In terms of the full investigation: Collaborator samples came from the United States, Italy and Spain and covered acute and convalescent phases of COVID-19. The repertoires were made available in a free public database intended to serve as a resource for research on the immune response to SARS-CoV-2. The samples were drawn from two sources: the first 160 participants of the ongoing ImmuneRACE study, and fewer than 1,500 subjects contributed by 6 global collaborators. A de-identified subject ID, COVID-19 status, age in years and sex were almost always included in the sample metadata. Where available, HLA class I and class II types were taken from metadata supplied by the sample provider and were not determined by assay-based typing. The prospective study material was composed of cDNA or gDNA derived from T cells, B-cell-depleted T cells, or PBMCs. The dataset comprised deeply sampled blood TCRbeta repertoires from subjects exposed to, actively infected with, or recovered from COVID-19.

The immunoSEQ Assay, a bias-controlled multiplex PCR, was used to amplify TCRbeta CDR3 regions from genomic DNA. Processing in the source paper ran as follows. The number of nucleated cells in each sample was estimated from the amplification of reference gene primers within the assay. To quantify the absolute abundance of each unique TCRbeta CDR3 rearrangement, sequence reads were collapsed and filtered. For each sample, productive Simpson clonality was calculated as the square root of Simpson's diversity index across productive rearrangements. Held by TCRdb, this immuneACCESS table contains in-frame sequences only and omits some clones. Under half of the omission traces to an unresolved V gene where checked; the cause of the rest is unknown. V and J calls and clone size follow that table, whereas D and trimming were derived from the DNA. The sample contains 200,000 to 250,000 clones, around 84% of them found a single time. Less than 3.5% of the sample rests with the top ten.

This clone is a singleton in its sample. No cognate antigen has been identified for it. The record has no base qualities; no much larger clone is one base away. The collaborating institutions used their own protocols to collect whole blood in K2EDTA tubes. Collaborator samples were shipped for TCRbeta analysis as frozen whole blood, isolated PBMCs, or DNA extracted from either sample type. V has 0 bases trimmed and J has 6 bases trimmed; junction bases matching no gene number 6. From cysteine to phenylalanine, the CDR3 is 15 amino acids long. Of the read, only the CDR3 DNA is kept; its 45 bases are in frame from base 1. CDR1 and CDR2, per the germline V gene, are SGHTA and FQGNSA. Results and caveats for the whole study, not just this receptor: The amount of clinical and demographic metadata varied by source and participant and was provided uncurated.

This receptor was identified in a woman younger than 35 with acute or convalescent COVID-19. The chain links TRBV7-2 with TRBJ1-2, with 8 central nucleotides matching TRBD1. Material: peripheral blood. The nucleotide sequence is TGTGCCAGCAGCTTAGCGGTCACAGGGGGACATGGCTACACCTTC. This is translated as CASSLAVTGGHGYTF.